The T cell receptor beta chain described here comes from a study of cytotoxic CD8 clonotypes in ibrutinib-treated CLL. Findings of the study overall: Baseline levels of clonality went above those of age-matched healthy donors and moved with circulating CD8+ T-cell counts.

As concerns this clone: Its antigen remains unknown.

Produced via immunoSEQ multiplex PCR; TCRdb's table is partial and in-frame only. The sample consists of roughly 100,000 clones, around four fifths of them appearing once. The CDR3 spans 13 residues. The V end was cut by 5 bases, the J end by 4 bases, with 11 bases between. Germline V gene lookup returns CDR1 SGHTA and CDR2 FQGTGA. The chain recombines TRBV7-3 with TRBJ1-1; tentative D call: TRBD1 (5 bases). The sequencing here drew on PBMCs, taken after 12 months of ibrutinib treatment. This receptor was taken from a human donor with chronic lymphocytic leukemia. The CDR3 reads CASSTQGGTEAFF. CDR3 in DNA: TGTGCCAGCAGCACCCAGGGAGGCACTGAAGCTTTCTTT.